Reported below is one T cell receptor (beta chain). Assay: immunoSEQ multiplex PCR; the TCRdb copy retains only in-frame clones and omits some. The sample holds about 31,000 clones, roughly nine tenths seen once. The data originate from a study of OX40 agonist ivuxolimab in advanced cancers. The source of this sequence is an adult with an advanced solid tumor such as melanoma, head and neck, liver or kidney cancer. The sample was CD4+ or CD8+ T cells sorted from blood, taken in a trial of the OX40 agonist ivuxolimab.

The CDR3 DNA follows: TGTGCCAGCGGAGGGACAGGGGAAAGGGGAGAGACCCAGTACTTC. This encodes CASGGTGERGETQYF. The chain combines TRBV27 with TRBJ2-5, with 10 bases that match TRBD1. The CDR3 is 15 amino acids. Germline V gives CDR1 MNHEY, CDR2 SMNVEV (reference sequence). Germline trimming cut 8 bases from V and 4 bases from J; bases unmatched to any gene: 10.